This TCR beta chain is drawn from a study of CD8+ T cells in alopecia areata. Study findings and constraints: Clonality exceeded that of normal scalp in lesional scalp, most notably in alopecia totalis/universalis.

CDR3 length: 14 amino acids. CDR1 and CDR2 (germline): MNHEY, SVGAGI. The V end lost 5 bases, the J end lost 2 bases, and 13 bases lay between the germline ends. This sample's treatment: oral pan-JAK inhibitor, 5-10 mg twice daily. Reverse transcription of extracted RNA yielded cDNA, which provided the sequencing template. Libraries were prepared by immunoSEQ multiplex PCR; TCRdb keeps only in-frame clonotypes and omits some of them. Counted here are tens of thousands of clones, approximately 72% occurring once; the ten biggest clones make up 23%. Comment on this clone: Its specificity is unknown.

The chain has TRBV6-5 and TRBJ2-7, with TRBD1 as a possible D gene (6 bases). Sequenced here: CD8+ T cells sorted from blood, sampled at week 24, from a patient treated with tofacitinib. The clonotype originates from a human donor with alopecia areata. CDR3 sequence reads: CASSPSDRTYEQYF. In DNA, the CDR3 is TGTGCCAGCAGTCCATCCGACAGGACCTACGAGCAGTACTTC.